Reported below is one TCR beta chain. Antigen specificity is unknown. Germline CDR1 and CDR2: SQVTM and ANQGSEA. The CDR3 has 11 residues. V was cut by 6 bases and J by 2 bases, with 8 bases left in between. The sample comes from a study of CD8+ T cells in alopecia areata. Overall study context: The drug, oral tofacitinib, was given to treated patients at 5 to 10 mg twice daily. Study-level points and caveats: Alopecia totalis/universalis scalp especially showed more expanded CD8+ clones than normal scalp.

Peripheral blood and lesional scalp punch biopsies came from alopecia areata patients. The authors sorted CD4+ and CD8+ T cells from PBMCs. The authors extracted RNA and reverse transcribed it into cDNA as the sequencing template. The table came from immunoSEQ multiplex PCR; TCRdb's copy has only in-frame clones and leaves some out. Among tens of thousands of clones listed, 45% to 50% were seen once. V and J are TRBV29-1 and TRBJ2-7; TRBD2 might be the D (5 bases). Sequenced here: CD8+ T cells sorted from blood, sampled at week 0. The sequence was obtained from a human donor with alopecia areata. CDR3 protein: CSVSGTYEQYF. The CDR3 DNA reads as TGCAGCGTGAGCGGAACCTACGAGCAGTACTTC.